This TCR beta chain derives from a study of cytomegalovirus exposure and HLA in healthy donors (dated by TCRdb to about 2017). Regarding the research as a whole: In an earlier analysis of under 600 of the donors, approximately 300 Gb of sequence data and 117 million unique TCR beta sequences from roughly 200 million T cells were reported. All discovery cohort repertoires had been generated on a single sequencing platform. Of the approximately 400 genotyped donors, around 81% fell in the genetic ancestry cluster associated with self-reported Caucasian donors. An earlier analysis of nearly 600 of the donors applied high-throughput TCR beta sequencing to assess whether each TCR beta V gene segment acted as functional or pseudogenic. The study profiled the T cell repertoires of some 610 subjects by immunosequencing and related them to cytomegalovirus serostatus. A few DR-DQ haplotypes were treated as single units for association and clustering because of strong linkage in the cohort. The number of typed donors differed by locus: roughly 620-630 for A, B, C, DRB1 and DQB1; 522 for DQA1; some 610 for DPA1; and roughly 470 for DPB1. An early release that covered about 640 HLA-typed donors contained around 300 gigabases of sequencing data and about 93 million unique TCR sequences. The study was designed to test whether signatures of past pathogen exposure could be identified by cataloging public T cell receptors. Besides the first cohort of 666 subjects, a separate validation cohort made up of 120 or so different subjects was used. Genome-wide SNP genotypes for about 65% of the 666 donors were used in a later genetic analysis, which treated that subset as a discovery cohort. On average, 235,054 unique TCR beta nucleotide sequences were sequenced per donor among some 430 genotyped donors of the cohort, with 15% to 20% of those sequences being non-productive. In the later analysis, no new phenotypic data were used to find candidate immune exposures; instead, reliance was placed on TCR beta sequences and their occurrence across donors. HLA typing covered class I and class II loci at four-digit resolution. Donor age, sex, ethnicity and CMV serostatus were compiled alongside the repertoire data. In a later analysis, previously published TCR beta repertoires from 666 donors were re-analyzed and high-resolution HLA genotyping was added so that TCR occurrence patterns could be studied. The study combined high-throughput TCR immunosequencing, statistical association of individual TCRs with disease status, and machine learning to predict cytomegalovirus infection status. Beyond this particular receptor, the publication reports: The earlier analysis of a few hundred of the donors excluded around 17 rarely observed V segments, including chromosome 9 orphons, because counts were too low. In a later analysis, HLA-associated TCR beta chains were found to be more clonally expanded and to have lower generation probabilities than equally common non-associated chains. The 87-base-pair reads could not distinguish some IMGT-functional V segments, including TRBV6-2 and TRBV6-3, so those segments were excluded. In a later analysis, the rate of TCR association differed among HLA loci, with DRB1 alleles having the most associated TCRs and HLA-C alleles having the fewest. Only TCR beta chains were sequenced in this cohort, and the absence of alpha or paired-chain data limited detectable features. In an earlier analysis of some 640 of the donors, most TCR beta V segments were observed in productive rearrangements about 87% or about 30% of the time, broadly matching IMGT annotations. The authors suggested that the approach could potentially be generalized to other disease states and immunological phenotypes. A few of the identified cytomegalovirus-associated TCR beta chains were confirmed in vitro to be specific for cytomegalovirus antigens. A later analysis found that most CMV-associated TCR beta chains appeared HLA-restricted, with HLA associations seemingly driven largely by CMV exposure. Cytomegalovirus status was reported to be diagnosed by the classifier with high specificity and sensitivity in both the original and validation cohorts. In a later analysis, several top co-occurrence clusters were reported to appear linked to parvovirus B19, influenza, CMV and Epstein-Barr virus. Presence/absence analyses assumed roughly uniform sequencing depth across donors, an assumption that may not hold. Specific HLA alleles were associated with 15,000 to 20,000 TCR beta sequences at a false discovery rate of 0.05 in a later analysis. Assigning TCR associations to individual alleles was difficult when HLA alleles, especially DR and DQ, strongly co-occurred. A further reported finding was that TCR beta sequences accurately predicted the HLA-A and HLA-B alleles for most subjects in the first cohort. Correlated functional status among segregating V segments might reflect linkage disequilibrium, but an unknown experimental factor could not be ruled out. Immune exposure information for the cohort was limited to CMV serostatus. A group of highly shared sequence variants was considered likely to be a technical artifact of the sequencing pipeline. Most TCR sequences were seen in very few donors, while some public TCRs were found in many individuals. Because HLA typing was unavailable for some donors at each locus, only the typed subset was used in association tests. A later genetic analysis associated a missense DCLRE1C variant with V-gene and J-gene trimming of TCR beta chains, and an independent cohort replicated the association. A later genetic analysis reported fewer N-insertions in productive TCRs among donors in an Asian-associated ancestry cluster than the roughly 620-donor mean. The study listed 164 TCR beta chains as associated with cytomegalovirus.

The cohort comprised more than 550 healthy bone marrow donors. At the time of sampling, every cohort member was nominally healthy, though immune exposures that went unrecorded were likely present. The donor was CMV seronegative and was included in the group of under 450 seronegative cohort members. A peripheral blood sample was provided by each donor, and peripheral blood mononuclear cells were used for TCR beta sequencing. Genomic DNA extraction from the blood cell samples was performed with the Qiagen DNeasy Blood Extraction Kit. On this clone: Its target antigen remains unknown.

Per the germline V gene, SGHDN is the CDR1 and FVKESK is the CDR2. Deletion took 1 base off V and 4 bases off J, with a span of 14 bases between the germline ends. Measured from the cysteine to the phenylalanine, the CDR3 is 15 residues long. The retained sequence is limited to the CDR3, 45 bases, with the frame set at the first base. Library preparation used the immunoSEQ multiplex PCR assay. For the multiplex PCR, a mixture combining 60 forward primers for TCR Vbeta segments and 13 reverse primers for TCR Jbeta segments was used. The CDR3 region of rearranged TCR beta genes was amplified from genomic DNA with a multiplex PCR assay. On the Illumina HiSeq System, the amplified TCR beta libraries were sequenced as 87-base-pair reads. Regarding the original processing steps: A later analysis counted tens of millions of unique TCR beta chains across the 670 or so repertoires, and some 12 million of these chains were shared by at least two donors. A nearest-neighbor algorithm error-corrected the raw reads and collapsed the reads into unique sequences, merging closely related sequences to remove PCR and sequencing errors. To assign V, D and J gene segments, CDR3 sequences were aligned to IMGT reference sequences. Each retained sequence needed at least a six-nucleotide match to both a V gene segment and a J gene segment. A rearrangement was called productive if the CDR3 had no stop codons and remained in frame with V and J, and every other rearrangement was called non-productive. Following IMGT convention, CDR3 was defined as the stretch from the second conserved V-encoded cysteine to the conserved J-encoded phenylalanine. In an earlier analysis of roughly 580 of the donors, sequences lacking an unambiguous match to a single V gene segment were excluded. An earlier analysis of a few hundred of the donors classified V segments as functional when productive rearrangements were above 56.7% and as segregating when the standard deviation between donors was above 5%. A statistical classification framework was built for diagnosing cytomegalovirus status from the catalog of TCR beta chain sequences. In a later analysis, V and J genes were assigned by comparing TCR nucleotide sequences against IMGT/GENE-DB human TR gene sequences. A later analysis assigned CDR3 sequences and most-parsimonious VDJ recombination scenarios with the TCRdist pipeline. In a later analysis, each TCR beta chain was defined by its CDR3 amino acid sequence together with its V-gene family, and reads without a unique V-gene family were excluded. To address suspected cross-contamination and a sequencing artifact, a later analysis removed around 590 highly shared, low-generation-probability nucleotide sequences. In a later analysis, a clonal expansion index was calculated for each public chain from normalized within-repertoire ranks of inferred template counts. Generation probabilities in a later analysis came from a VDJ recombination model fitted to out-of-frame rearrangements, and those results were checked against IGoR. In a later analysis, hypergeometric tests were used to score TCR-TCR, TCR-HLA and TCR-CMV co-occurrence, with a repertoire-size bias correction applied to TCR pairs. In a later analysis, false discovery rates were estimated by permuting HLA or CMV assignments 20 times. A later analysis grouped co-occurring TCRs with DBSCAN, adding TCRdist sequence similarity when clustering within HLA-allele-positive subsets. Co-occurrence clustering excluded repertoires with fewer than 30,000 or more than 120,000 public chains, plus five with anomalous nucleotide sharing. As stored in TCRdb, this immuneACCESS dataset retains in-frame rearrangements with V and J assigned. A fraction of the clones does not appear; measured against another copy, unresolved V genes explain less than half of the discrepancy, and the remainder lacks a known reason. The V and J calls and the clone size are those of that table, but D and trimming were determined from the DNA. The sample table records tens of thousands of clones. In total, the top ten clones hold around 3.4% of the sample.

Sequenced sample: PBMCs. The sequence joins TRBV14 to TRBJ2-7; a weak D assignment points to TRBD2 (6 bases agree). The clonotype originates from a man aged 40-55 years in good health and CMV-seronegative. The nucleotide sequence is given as TGTGCCAGCAGCCAAGTCATAGGGGCGGGGTACGAGCAGTACTTC. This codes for CASSQVIGAGYEQYF.